The clone carrying this TCR beta chain was counted a few times. Its specificity is unknown. Researchers made TCR cDNA using 5'RACE template switching, and this step added a universal primer site and UMIs. MiXCR was run by TCRdb on the 5' RACE reads, yielding one entry per CDR3 protein. Here the sample spans about 74,000 distinct CDR3 sequences, approximately 6.9% being singletons. This sample is part of a study of T cells after yellow fever vaccination. General study points: Among all clonotypes, a small share was observed in both CD4 and CD8 compartments. Post-booster repertoires contained most primary-vaccination clones again (almost 97% CD4, about 88% CD8). Abundant clonotypes from the bulk population could have been carried over as contaminants into FACS-sorted repertoires.

The germline gives CDR1 MNHEY, CDR2 SVGAGI. The CDR3 spans 13 residues. V trimming: 2 bases; J trimming: 6 bases; junction bases outside the gene matches: 3. The chain carries TRBV6-5 and TRBJ1-2; 7 bases are shared with TRBD1. The origin of this receptor is a man aged 18 to 29 who received the YFV17D yellow fever vaccine. Here the sequenced sample was CD8+ T cells sorted from PBMCs, taken around 5 days after the first yellow fever vaccination. For the CDR3, the DNA is TGTGCCAGCAGTTACGGGGGACAGAATGGCTACACCTTC. Its protein is CASSYGGQNGYTF.